This record covers a single TCR beta chain. The target antigen is unknown. CDR3 length: 16 residues. Germline CDR1 SGHDT, CDR2 YYEEEE. With 4 bases removed from V and 3 bases from J, the gap between germline ends came to 19 bases. These data are taken from a study of cytomegalovirus exposure and HLA in healthy donors. Study as a whole: Of all 400 or so donors who were genotyped, about 84% belonged to the Caucasian-associated ancestry cluster. The study's findings and limits: Later work showed greater clonal expansion in HLA-associated TCR beta chains than in equally common others.

A multiplex PCR was run with 60 Vbeta primers and 13 Jbeta primers. Data came from immunoSEQ multiplex PCR; TCRdb stores just in-frame clones and leaves some out. The sample consists of 100,000 to 150,000 clones, 80% of them appearing once. The gene calls are TRBV5-6 and TRBJ1-2; tentatively, D is TRBD1 (6 bases). Sequenced input: PBMCs. The receptor's source is a young man in good health and CMV-seropositive. DNA for the CDR3: TGTGCCAGCAGCCCCATGGACAGCCGGTCCCACTATGGCTACACCTTC. It is translated as CASSPMDSRSHYGYTF.